This entry is about one T cell receptor (beta chain). This sample was included in a study of esophageal squamous cell carcinoma under preoperative chemotherapy. TCRdb recomputed calls from the PCR reads with MiXCR, one row per CDR3 protein. Among around 30,000 distinct CDR3 sequences listed, around half were seen once. Time point of the sample: after preoperative PTX-NDP chemotherapy. Patients received paclitaxel-nedaplatin as preoperative chemotherapy before surgery. Per germline, CDR1 SGHVS and CDR2 FNYEAQ. The V end lost 2 bases, the J end lost 9 bases, and 24 bases lay between the germline ends. The CDR3 is 17 amino acids.

This material was obtained from a patient given preoperative chemotherapy. This sequence originates from a human donor with esophageal squamous cell carcinoma. The donor label of this sample is uncertain. The gene calls are TRBV7-6 and TRBJ2-3, with D perhaps given as TRBD1 or TRBD2 (6 bases each). The CDR3 reads CASSLLRAGGVTGTQYF. CDR3 nucleotides: TGTGCCAGCAGCTTACTTCGAGCGGGTGGTGTCACAGGGACGCAGTATTTT. Using reference TRBV7-6 and TRBJ2-3 for the parts outside the CDR3, the full variable domain is GAGVSQSPRYKVTKRGQDVALRCDPISGHVSLYWYRQALGQGPEFLTYFNYEAQQDKSGLPNDRFSAERPEGSISTLTIQRTEQRDSAMYRCASSLLRAGGVTGTQYFGPGTRLTVL.